This entry features one TCR beta chain sequence. This clone's antigen is unknown. No per-base quality is available; no much larger clone lies one base away. The library was built by means of the immunoSEQ multiplex PCR assay. For the multiplex PCR, a mixture combining 60 forward primers for TCR Vbeta segments and 13 reverse primers for TCR Jbeta segments was used. The CDR3 region of rearranged TCR beta genes was amplified from genomic DNA with a multiplex PCR assay. The Illumina HiSeq System was used to sequence the amplified TCR beta libraries as 87-base-pair reads. In the source study's methods: A later analysis counted tens of millions of unique TCR beta chains across the approximately 700 repertoires, and some 11 million of these chains were shared by at least two donors. A nearest-neighbor algorithm error-corrected the raw reads and collapsed the reads into unique sequences, merging closely related sequences to remove PCR and sequencing errors. CDR3 sequences were aligned to IMGT reference sequences to assign V, D and J gene segments. For a sequence to be retained, at least a six-nucleotide match to both a V gene segment and a J gene segment was required. A rearrangement was called productive if the CDR3 had no stop codons and remained in frame with V and J, and every other rearrangement was called non-productive. CDR3 was defined by IMGT convention, running from the second conserved V-encoded cysteine to the conserved J-encoded phenylalanine. The earlier analysis of about 560 of the donors excluded any sequence lacking an unambiguous match to a single V gene segment. An earlier analysis of 587 of the donors called V segments functional above 56.7% productive rearrangements and segregating when the between-donor standard deviation exceeded 5%. To diagnose cytomegalovirus status from the catalog of TCR beta chain sequences, a statistical classification framework was built. V and J gene assignment, in a later analysis, came from comparing TCR nucleotide sequences with IMGT/GENE-DB human TR gene sequences. The TCRdist pipeline was used in a later analysis to assign CDR3 sequences and most-parsimonious VDJ recombination scenarios. In a later analysis, each TCR beta chain was defined by its CDR3 amino acid sequence together with its V-gene family, and reads without a unique V-gene family were excluded. To address suspected cross-contamination and a sequencing artifact, a later analysis removed a few hundred highly shared, low-generation-probability nucleotide sequences. In a later analysis, a clonal expansion index was calculated for each public chain from normalized within-repertoire ranks of inferred template counts. Generation probabilities in a later analysis came from a VDJ recombination model fitted to out-of-frame rearrangements, and those results were checked against IGoR. In a later analysis, hypergeometric tests were used to score TCR-TCR, TCR-HLA and TCR-CMV co-occurrence, with a repertoire-size bias correction applied to TCR pairs. A later analysis estimated false discovery rates by permuting HLA or CMV assignments 20 times. In a later analysis, co-occurring TCRs were grouped with DBSCAN, and TCRdist sequence similarity was added when clustering was performed within HLA-allele-positive subsets. Repertoires with fewer than 30,000 or more than 120,000 public chains were left out of co-occurrence clustering, as were a handful of repertoires with anomalous nucleotide sharing. TCRdb took over this immuneACCESS table, retaining in-frame rearrangements with V and J assigned. Such tables are incomplete; in checked studies, under half of the missing clones stem from an unresolved V gene, and the remainder is unexplained. For V, J and clone size, that table is used; D and trimming come from the DNA. The sample table lists 180,000 or so clones, 77% of them with a count of one. The ten most abundant clones make up approximately 1.4% of the sample.

In total, around 600 healthy bone marrow donors made up the cohort. Cohort members were all nominally healthy when sampled, although unrecorded immune exposures were likely present. The donor tested CMV seronegative and was one of the 352 seronegative cohort members. Each donor provided a peripheral blood sample, and peripheral blood mononuclear cells were used for TCR beta sequencing. Genomic DNA was extracted from the blood cell samples with the Qiagen DNeasy Blood Extraction Kit. The data originate from a study of cytomegalovirus exposure and HLA in healthy donors (dated by TCRdb to 2015 to 2018). Study-level background: An earlier analysis of approximately 550 of the donors reported roughly 270 Gb of sequence data and some 100 million unique TCR beta sequences from 190 million or so T cells. An early release covering 550 to 700 HLA-typed donors comprised roughly 300 gigabases of sequencing data and around 85 million unique TCR sequences. Among the 398 genotyped donors, around 81% belonged to the genetic ancestry cluster associated with self-reported Caucasian donors. The aim of the study was to test whether cataloging public T cell receptors could identify signatures of past pathogen exposure. The study profiled the T cell repertoires of some 610 subjects by immunosequencing and related them to cytomegalovirus serostatus. In addition to the first cohort of several hundred subjects, a separate validation cohort of 130 or so different subjects was used. To predict cytomegalovirus infection status, the study combined high-throughput TCR immunosequencing, statistical association of individual TCRs with disease status, and machine learning. In a later analysis, previously published TCR beta repertoires from about 640 donors were re-analyzed and high-resolution HLA genotyping was added so that TCR occurrence patterns could be studied. Rather than drawing on any new phenotypic data, the later analysis identified candidate immune exposures from TCR beta sequences and the way those sequences occurred across donors. An earlier analysis of 587 of the donors used high-throughput TCR beta sequencing to judge whether each TCR beta V gene segment behaved as functional or pseudogenic. Alongside the repertoire data, information on donor age, sex, ethnicity and CMV serostatus was compiled. Genome-wide SNP genotypes for about three fifths of the roughly 670 donors were used in a later genetic analysis, which treated that subset as a discovery cohort. All discovery cohort repertoires had been generated using a single sequencing platform. Class I and class II HLA loci were covered by the typing at four-digit resolution. The number of typed donors differed by locus: about 620-640 for A, B, C, DRB1 and DQB1; approximately 520 for DQA1; around 580 for DPA1; and about 470 for DPB1. Four or five DR-DQ haplotypes were handled as single units for association and clustering because linkage in the cohort was strong. Among about 390 genotyped donors of the cohort, an average of about 240,000 unique TCR beta nucleotide sequences were sequenced per donor, around 20% of them non-productive.

What the authors observed across the whole study: Most CMV-associated TCR beta chains appeared to be HLA-restricted in a later analysis, and the HLA associations seemed to be driven largely by CMV exposure. For the cohort, immune exposure information was limited to CMV serostatus. Three of the identified cytomegalovirus-associated TCR beta chains were confirmed in vitro to be specific for cytomegalovirus antigens. In a later genetic analysis, fewer N-insertions in productive TCRs were reported among donors in an Asian-associated ancestry cluster than the roughly 700-donor mean. When HLA alleles, especially DR and DQ, strongly co-occurred, attributing TCR associations to individual alleles was difficult. Compared with equally common non-associated chains, HLA-associated TCR beta chains in a later analysis were more clonally expanded and had lower generation probabilities. HLA typing was unavailable for some donors at each locus, so association tests used only the typed subset. A later genetic analysis associated a missense DCLRE1C variant with V-gene and J-gene trimming of TCR beta chains, and an independent cohort replicated the association. Cytomegalovirus status was reported to be diagnosed by the classifier with high specificity and sensitivity in both the original and validation cohorts. In a later analysis, TCR association rates were found to vary across HLA loci, with the most associated TCRs seen for DRB1 alleles and the fewest for HLA-C alleles. A cluster of highly shared sequence variants was judged likely to be a technical artifact of the sequencing pipeline. A further reported finding was that TCR beta sequences accurately predicted the HLA-A and HLA-B alleles for most subjects in the first cohort. Because counts were too low, about 15 rarely observed V segments, including chromosome 9 orphons, were left out of the earlier analysis of 500 to 750 of the donors. The presence/absence analyses assumed that sequencing depth was roughly uniform across donors, and that assumption may not be true. In a later analysis, more than 15,000 TCR beta sequences were associated with specific HLA alleles at a false discovery rate of 0.05. A later analysis reported that several top co-occurrence clusters appeared linked to parvovirus B19, influenza, CMV and Epstein-Barr virus. Correlated functional status among segregating V segments might reflect linkage disequilibrium, but an unknown experimental factor could not be ruled out. The 87-base-pair reads could not distinguish some IMGT-functional V segments, including TRBV6-2 and TRBV6-3, so those segments were excluded. Most TCR sequences were seen in very few donors, while some public TCRs were found in many individuals. It was suggested by the authors that the approach could potentially be generalized to other disease states and immunological phenotypes. Only TCR beta chains were sequenced in this cohort, and the absence of alpha or paired-chain data limited detectable features. In an earlier analysis of around 500 of the donors, most TCR beta V segments appeared in productive rearrangements about 90% or about 30% of the time, broadly matching IMGT annotations. The study listed 150 to 200 TCR beta chains as associated with cytomegalovirus.

From cysteine to phenylalanine, the CDR3 is 14 amino acids long. Left in the record is the CDR3 DNA by itself, 42 bases read in frame from the first base. In the germline V gene, CDR1 corresponds to MGHRA and CDR2 to YSYEKL. Relative to germline, V is 4 bases shorter and J is 6 bases shorter, with 14 bases between their ends. Material for sequencing was PBMCs. The TCR comes from a young man in good health and CMV-seronegative. In this chain, TRBV4-1 is recombined with TRBJ2-3, with the D segment identity uncertain. The DNA is TGCGCCAGCAGCCTTTTATTCTTAACTGATACGCAGTATTTT. Translated, this gives CASSLLFLTDTQYF.